This T cell receptor (beta chain) was retrieved from a study of PD-1 blockade in classical Hodgkin lymphoma. Study as a whole: Intravenous infusions of nivolumab 3 mg/kg reached patients every 2 weeks.

Measured with immunoSEQ multiplex PCR; TCRdb has only the in-frame clones, and not every one. The sample lists fewer than 7,500 clones, 77% occurring once. All the patients suffered relapse after autologous stem cell transplantation, and brentuximab vedotin exposure differed. Trimming shortened V by 7 bases and J by 3 bases, and 25 bases separated the two germline ends. CDR1 and CDR2 (germline): MDHEN, SYDVKM. CDR3 length: 17 residues. This clone was seen only once. Material: peripheral blood mononuclear cells (PBMCs), obtained at baseline. The J gene is TRBJ2-7, the V gene TRBV28, with D perhaps given as TRBD1 or TRBD2 (7 bases each). This TCR came from a human donor with classical Hodgkin lymphoma. The CDR3 DNA reads TGTGCCAGCATCTCAGGGGGGGCCAGCAGGGCGGACTACGAGCAGTACTTC. Its protein is CASISGGASRADYEQYF.